Below, one T cell receptor (beta chain) is given with its context. Study processing details: Reference gene primer amplification gave estimated nucleated cell counts. Sequenced by immunoSEQ multiplex PCR; TCRdb stores in-frame clones only, minus some. From that table come the V and J calls and clone size; the DNA was used to work out D and trimming. The sample consists of approximately 300,000 clones, 90% of them appearing once. This record comes from a study of blood T cell repertoires in COVID-19. Study background: Sites in the United States, Italy and Spain provided acute and convalescent COVID-19 samples.

Enrolment of Seattle patients took place during active infection, and they were followed longitudinally. The length of the CDR3 is 17 residues. The J segment lost 5 bases and the V segment lost 1 base, leaving 9 bases of the junction unmatched. The V gene's germline CDR1 is SEHNR and CDR2 FQNEAQ (reference sequence). The clonotype comes from a woman in her 30s with COVID-19, enrolled during active disease. The chain recombines TRBV7-9 with TRBJ2-5; 11 bases match TRBD2. Material: peripheral blood. The CDR3 protein is CASSLVPTSGAKETQYF. CDR3 sequence (DNA): TGTGCCAGCAGCTTAGTTCCGACTAGCGGGGCCAAGGAGACCCAGTACTTC.